This T cell receptor beta chain was observed in a study of siplizumab effects on memory and regulatory T cells (dated by TCRdb to 2018 to 2020). As for the study more broadly: The study examined how the anti-CD2 antibody siplizumab affects alloreactive T-cell subsets in allogeneic mixed lymphocyte reactions built from human PBMCs. Results and caveats for the whole study, not just this receptor: In reactions with siplizumab, an average of around 70% of mappable alloreactive CD4+ clones were Treg-derived, compared with 25% to 30% in control reactions. The cumulative frequency of alloreactive sequences traceable to unstimulated CD4+ memory T cells was significantly reduced by siplizumab. Greater diversity appeared to be present in unstimulated naive T cells than in memory T cells, and a substantial contribution to the alloresponse seemed to be made by naive cells. A naive or memory phenotype could not be assigned to roughly 80-97% of proliferating CD4+ or CD8+ clones. Sequences below about 10^-5 frequency were poorly captured, so only a minor fraction of alloreactive clones could be mapped to unstimulated subsets. No functional confirmation was obtained for the suppressive function of proliferating Tregs from siplizumab cultures.

Sorted unstimulated T cells and proliferating T cells recovered from mixed lymphocyte reactions were subjected to TCRbeta CDR3 sequencing. Fresh whole blood from fewer than 12 HLA-typed healthy donors was used to isolate PBMCs. The receptor library was made with the immunoSEQ multiplex PCR assay. Each sample had some 94,000 TCR templates assayed by the deep sequencing platform. Genomic DNA extracted from sorted T cells was the material used for TCRbeta CDR3 sequencing. Per the original workflow: Clonal analysis of TCRbeta CDR3 data was done in the R programming language. Alloreactive CD4+ and CD8+ clones were identified by comparing unstimulated samples to CFSE-low samples taken after the reaction. Regulatory or non-regulatory origin of alloreactive CD4+ clones was assigned by matching sequences to the sorted unstimulated Treg and non-Treg repertoires. TCRdb obtained this table from immuneACCESS and retained in-frame rearrangements with V and J assigned. These tables miss some clones; where compared with another copy, unresolved V genes account for less than half of the shortfall, and the remainder is unexplained. The V and J calls and clone size were taken over from that table, and D and trimming were inferred from the DNA. The sample records 70,000 to 95,000 clones, approximately 94% of which are singletons. The ten most abundant clones make up 6.5% of the sample.

Comment on this clone: No antigen is known for it. No much larger clone is present one base from it, and per-base qualities are unavailable.

The germline V and J ends show losses of 4 bases and 1 base respectively, and no gene match explains 10 bases of the junction. The CDR3 sequence holds 17 residues, the cysteine and phenylalanine included. CDR3 DNA only is kept here, 51 bases in frame from base 1. CDR1 and CDR2, per the germline V gene (reference sequence), are SEHNR and FQNEAQ. Material: CD8+ T cells sorted from blood. Recombination linked TRBV7-9 to TRBJ2-7, and 10 bases in between align with TRBD2. This receptor was obtained from a human donor in good health. The DNA is as follows: TGTGCCAGCAGCTCCGAACCTGAACTAGCGGGGTCCTACGAGCAGTACTTC. The resulting protein is CASSSEPELAGSYEQYF.